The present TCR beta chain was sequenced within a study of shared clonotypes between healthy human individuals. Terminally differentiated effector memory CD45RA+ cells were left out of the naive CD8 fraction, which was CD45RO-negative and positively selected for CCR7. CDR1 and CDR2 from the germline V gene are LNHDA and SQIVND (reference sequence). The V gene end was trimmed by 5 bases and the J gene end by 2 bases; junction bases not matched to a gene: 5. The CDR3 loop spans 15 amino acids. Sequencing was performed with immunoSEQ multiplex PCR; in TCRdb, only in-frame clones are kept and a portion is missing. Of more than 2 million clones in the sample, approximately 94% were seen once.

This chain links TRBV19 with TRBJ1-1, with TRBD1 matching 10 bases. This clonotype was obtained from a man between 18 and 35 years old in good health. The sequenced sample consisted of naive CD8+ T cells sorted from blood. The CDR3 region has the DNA TGTGCCAGTAGTTCTCTGACAGGGGGCAACACTGAAGCTTTCTTT. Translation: CASSSLTGGNTEAFF. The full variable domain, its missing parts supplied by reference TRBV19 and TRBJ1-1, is DGGITQSPKYLFRKEGQNVTLSCEQNLNHDAMYWYRQDPGQGLRLIYYSQIVNDFQKGDIAEGYSVSREKKESFPLTVTSAQKNPTAFYLCASSSLTGGNTEAFFGQGTRLTVV.